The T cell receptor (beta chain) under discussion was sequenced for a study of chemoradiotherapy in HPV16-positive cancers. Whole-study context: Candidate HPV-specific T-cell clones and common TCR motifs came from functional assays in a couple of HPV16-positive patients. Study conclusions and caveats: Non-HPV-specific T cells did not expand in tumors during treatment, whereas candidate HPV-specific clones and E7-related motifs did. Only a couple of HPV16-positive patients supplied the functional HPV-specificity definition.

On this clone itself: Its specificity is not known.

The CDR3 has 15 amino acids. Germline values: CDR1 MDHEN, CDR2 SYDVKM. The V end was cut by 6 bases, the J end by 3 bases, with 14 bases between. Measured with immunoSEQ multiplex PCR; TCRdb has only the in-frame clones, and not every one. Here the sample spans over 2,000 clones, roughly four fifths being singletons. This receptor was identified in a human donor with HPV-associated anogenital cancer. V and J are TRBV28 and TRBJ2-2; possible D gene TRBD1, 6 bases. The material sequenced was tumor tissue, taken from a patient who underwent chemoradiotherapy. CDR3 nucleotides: TGTGCCAGCAGCCTAGGGGGAATCGACACCGGGGAGCTGTTTTTT. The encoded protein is CASSLGGIDTGELFF.